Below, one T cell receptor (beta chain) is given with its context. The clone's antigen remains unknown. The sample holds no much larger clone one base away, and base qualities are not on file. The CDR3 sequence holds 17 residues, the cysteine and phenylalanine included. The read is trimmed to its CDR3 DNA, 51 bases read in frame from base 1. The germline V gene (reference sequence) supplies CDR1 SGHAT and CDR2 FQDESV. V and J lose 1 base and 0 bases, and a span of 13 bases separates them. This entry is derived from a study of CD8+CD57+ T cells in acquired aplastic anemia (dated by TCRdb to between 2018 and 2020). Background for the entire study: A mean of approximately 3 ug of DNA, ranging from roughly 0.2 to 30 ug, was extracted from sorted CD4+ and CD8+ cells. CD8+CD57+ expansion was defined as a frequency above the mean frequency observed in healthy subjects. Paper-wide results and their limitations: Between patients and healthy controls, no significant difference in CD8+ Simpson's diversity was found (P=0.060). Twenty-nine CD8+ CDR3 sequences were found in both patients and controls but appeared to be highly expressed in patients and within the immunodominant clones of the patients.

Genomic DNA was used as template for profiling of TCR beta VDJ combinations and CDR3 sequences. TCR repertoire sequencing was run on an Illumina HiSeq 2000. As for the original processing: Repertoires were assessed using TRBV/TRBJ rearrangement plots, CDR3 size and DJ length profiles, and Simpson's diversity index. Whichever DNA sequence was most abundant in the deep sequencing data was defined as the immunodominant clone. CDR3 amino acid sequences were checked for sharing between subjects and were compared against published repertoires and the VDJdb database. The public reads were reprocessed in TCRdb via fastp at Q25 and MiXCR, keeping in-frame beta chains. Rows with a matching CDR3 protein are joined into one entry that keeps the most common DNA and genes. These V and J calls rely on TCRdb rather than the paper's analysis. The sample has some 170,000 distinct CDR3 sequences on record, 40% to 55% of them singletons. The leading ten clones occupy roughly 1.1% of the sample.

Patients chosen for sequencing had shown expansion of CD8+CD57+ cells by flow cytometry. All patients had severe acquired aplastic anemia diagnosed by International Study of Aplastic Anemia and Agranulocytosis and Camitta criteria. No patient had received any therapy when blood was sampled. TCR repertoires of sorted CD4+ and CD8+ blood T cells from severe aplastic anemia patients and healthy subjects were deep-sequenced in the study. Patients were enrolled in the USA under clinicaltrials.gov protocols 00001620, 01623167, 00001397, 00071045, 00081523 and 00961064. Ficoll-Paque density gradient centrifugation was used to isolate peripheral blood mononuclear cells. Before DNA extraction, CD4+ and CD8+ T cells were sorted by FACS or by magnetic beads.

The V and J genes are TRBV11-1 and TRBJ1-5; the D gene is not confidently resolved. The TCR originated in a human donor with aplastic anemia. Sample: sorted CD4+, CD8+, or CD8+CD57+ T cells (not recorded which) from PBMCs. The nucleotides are TGTGCCAGCAGCTTAGAAGGTGGCAGCTATAGCAATCAGCCCCAGCATTTT. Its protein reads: CASSLEGGSYSNQPQHF.